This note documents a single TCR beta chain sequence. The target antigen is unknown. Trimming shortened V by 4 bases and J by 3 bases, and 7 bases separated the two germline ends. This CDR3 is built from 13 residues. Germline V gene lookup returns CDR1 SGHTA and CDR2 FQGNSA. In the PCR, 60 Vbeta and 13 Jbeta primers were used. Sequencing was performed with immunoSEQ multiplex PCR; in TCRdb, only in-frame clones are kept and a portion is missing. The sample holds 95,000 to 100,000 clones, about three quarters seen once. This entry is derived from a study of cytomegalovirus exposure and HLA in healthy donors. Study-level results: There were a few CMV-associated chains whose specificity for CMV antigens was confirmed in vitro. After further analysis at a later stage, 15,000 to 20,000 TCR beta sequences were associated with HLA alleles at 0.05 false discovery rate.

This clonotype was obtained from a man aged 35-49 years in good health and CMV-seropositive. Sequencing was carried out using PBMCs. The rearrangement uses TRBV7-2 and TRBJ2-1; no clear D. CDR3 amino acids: CASSSLLYNEQFF. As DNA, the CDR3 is TGTGCCAGCAGCTCCCTACTCTACAATGAGCAGTTCTTC.